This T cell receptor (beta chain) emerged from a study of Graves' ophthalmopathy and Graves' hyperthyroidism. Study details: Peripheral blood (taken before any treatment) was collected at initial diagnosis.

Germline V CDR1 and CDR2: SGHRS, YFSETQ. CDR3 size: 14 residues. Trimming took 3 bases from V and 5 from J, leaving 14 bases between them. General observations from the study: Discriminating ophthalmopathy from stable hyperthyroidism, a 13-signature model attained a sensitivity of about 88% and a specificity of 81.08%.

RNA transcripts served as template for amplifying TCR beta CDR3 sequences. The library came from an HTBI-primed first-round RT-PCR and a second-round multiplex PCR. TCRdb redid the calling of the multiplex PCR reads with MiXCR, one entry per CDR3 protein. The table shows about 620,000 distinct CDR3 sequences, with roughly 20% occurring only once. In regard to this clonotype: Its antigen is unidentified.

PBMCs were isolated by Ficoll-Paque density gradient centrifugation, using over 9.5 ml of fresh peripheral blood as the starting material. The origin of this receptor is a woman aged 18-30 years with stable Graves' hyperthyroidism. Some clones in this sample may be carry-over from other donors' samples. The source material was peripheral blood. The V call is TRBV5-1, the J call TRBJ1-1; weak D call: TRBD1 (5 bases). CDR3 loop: CASSYGDLGTEAFF. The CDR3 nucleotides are TGCGCCAGCAGCTATGGGGACCTGGGGACTGAAGCTTTCTTT.